The rows below give T cell receptor beta chains drawn from one sample of a study of long-term antiretroviral therapy in people with HIV. Using immunoSEQ multiplex PCR, the repertoire was profiled, and TCRdb retains in-frame clones only, with some absent. Of 10,000 or so clones in the sample, over 65% were seen once. This sample comprised unsorted PBMCs, obtained just under 3.2 years before starting antiretroviral therapy. These TCRs come from a man between 35 and 55 years old with HIV. Each CDR3 is given with its conserved first and last residue. The D gene is left open where the match is weak. A row's size may be missing; if present it is once, few, many or a size class.

CDR3	DNA	V	J	size	D
CASSDGLAGNSYEQYF	TGTGCCAGCAGCGACGGACTAGCGGGAAACTCCTACGAGCAGTACTTC	TRBV7-3	TRBJ2-7	NA	TRBD2
CATSARFSGRVVEEQFF	TGTGCCACAAGTGCCCGATTTAGCGGGAGGGTCGTCGAGGAGCAGTTCTTC	TRBV19	TRBJ2-1	NA	TRBD2
CASSLVGTPRTDTQYF	TGTGCCAGCAGCTTGGTCGGGACTCCCCGCACAGATACGCAGTATTTT	TRBV5-6	TRBJ2-3	NA	NA
CATSTSGTSWTETQYF	TGTGCCACCAGCACCTCCGGGACTAGCTGGACGGAGACCCAGTACTTC	TRBV15	TRBJ2-5	once	TRBD2
CAISVSGLNTEAFF	TGTGCCATCAGTGTTTCTGGGCTGAACACTGAAGCTTTCTTT	TRBV10-3	TRBJ1-1	NA	NA
CASSLFPGHSSGNTIYF	TGTGCCAGCAGCTTGTTTCCCGGACACTCATCTGGAAACACCATATATTTT	TRBV5-6	TRBJ1-3	NA	NA
CSVNYADTQYF	TGCAGCGTTAACTACGCGGATACGCAGTATTTT	TRBV29-1	TRBJ2-3	NA	NA
CSVEEGSIGNTEAFF	TGCAGCGTTGAGGAGGGGTCTATAGGGAACACTGAAGCTTTCTTT	TRBV29-1	TRBJ1-1	NA	NA
CASSQDGTQRYF	TGCGCCAGCAGCCAAGATGGGACACAAAGGTATTTT	TRBV4-3	TRBJ2-3	NA	NA
CASSLGAGGGETQYF	TGTGCCAGCAGCTTAGGAGCGGGAGGTGGGGAGACCCAGTACTTC	TRBV7-3	TRBJ2-5	NA	TRBD2
CASSLDSGTVDSNQPQHF	TGTGCCAGCAGCTTAGATTCCGGGACCGTAGATTCTAATCAGCCCCAGCATTTT	TRBV7-9	TRBJ1-5	few	NA
CASSLGPRVSGELFF	TGTGCCAGCAGCTTAGGCCCTAGGGTGTCCGGGGAGCTGTTTTTT	TRBV11-1	TRBJ2-2	once	NA
CASRAGDSGYTF	TGTGCCAGCAGAGCTGGGGACAGTGGCTACACCTTC	TRBV28	TRBJ1-2	NA	TRBD1